This record looks at one TCR beta chain sequence and its context. Antigen specificity is unknown. The ends were cut back, 1 base at V and 7 bases at J, with 11 bases in the middle. The CDR3 spans 15 residues. The V gene's germline CDR1 is LNHDA and CDR2 SQIVND (reference sequence). The sample originates from a study of cytomegalovirus exposure and HLA in healthy donors. Samples came from healthy bone marrow donors. Study-wide results and caveats: CMV serostatus was the sole immune exposure data available. With later analysis, a missense DCLRE1C variant became linked to TCR beta V- and J-gene trimming. In an earlier analysis, about 87% or about 30%: the productive usage of most TCR beta V segments.

The PCR contained 60 Vbeta and 13 Jbeta primers. Some clones are missing from TCRdb's copy, which holds only in-frame ones; the method was immunoSEQ multiplex PCR. This sample carries about 170,000 clones, about 79% of them seen once, and the ten largest clones take over 0.95%. Sequenced input: PBMCs. This chain uses TRBV19 with TRBJ1-6; unclear D gene. This TCR came from a woman in her forties or fifties in good health and CMV-seropositive. The CDR3 DNA reads as TGTGCCAGTAGTATAGTACAGCAGCCGAATTCACCCCTCCACTTT. It codes for CASSIVQQPNSPLHF.